Below are 22 T cell receptor beta chains sequenced from a single sample in a study of beta chain features in type 1 diabetes. Study observations and caveats: Moderate but significant shortening of TCRB CDR3s was recorded in all four CD4+ subsets from Type 1 diabetes patients.

Since all of the isolated RNA was reverse transcribed, expressed TCRB transcripts were what got sequenced. This table comes from immunoSEQ multiplex PCR, and its TCRdb copy is limited to in-frame clones, with some not included. The repertoire holds 300,000 to 400,000 clones, with approximately 9.7% as singletons. Their cognate antigens are unknown. Sequencing used central memory CD4+ T cells from blood. The receptors come from a man younger than 40 with type 1 diabetes.

This clone was seen a few times. The rearrangement links TRBV2 to TRBJ2-7, with D possibly matching TRBD1 (6 bases). Germline loops: CDR1 SNHLY, CDR2 FYNNEI. Trimming took off 5 bases at V and 1 base at J, with 12 bases between the two ends. The CDR3 consists of 14 residues. The CDR3 spells CASSLAQGSYEQYF. The CDR3 DNA is TGTGCCAGCAGTTTAGCCCAGGGGTCCTACGAGCAGTACTTC.

This chain uses TRBV18 with TRBJ2-3; D is possibly TRBD2 (5 bases). Trimming took off 2 bases at V and 5 bases at J, with 11 bases between the two ends. The V gene's germline CDR1 is KGHSH and CDR2 LQKENI. This CDR3 is 14 amino acids long. CDR3 coding DNA: TGTGCCAGCTCACCATCAGTCGAGGGAGATACGCAGTATTTT. Translated, it gives CASSPSVEGDTQYF.

This clone was seen only a few times. V gene TRBV7-9 combines with J gene TRBJ1-4; 8 positions match TRBD1. With 8 bases clipped from V and 6 bases from J, the junction kept 5 bases outside the gene matches. The CDR3 is made up of 13 amino acids. Germline V CDR1 and CDR2: SEHNR, FQNEAQ (reference sequence). This CDR3 is CASSTGEYEKLFF. As DNA, the CDR3 is TGTGCCAGCTCGACAGGGGAGTATGAAAAACTGTTTTTT.

A few counts support this clone. The rearrangement joins TRBV7-9 to TRBJ2-3; 12 nucleotides agree with TRBD2. Germline V gene lookup returns CDR1 SEHNR and CDR2 FQNEAQ (reference sequence). V lost 5 bases and J lost 4; bases outside the gene matches: 7. The CDR3 covers 16 residues. CDR3 nucleotides: TGTGCCAGCAGCGGACAACTAGCGGGGGGACCAGATACGCAGTATTTT. As protein: CASSGQLAGGPDTQYF.

This clone was picked up many times. V and J are TRBV28 and TRBJ2-7, with 7 bases aligning to TRBD1. There are 12 residues in the CDR3. The J segment lost 3 bases and the V segment lost 4 bases, leaving 0 bases of the junction unmatched. Germline V lookup: CDR1 MDHEN, CDR2 SYDVKM. The CDR3 region is CASSWTGYEQYF. The CDR3 nucleotides are TGTGCCAGCAGTTGGACAGGCTACGAGCAGTACTTC.

This clone was recorded a few times. The chain links TRBV30 to TRBJ1-3; maybe TRBD1 (5 bases). Germline V lookup: CDR1 GTSNPN, CDR2 SVGIG (reference sequence). Trimming removed 3 bases at V and 2 bases at J, with 11 bases between. CDR3 length: 14 residues. Here the CDR3 DNA reads TGTGCCTGGAGCTCCTCGGGGGCTGGAAACACCATATATTTT. Translating it yields CAWSSSGAGNTIYF.

The V gene is TRBV7-2, the J gene TRBJ2-7; 9 bases are shared with TRBD2. The CDR3 contains 14 residues. Losses at the gene ends were 5 bases for V and 6 bases for J; bases not matched to a gene: 8. Germline V gene data show CDR1 as SGHTA and CDR2 as FQGNSA. The CDR3 is CASSPGLANGEQYF. CDR3 in DNA: TGTGCCAGCAGCCCTGGACTAGCGAACGGCGAGCAGTACTTC.

This clone was observed a handful of times. The rearrangement uses TRBV4-3 and TRBJ1-1; D gene unclear. The CDR3 has 15 amino acids. Deletions cut 0 bases from V and 0 bases from J, with 8 bases between. CDR1 is LGHNA, CDR2 YSLEER, per germline. CDR3 sequence: CASSQEVGMNTEAFF. The CDR3, as DNA: TGCGCCAGCAGCCAAGAGGTAGGGATGAACACTGAAGCTTTCTTT.

This clone was seen only a few times. This chain links TRBV30 with TRBJ2-2; TRBD2 matches at 8 bases. This CDR3 is built from 13 residues. CDR1 GTSNPN and CDR2 SVGIG come from the germline V gene (reference sequence). With V trimmed by 5 bases and J by 4 bases, 3 bases remained unmatched. This CDR3 reads CAWFTSGTGELFF. CDR3 coding DNA: TGTGCCTGGTTCACTAGCGGCACCGGGGAGCTGTTTTTT.

The V call is TRBV7-9, the J call TRBJ1-2; D is unresolved. The germline CDR1 and CDR2 sequences are SEHNR and FQNEAQ (reference sequence). Trimming stripped 1 base from V and 7 bases from J, with 10 bases between. The length of the CDR3 is 13 residues. The CDR3 sequence: CASSLDSVGGYTF. The CDR3 DNA reads TGTGCCAGCAGCTTAGATAGCGTAGGTGGCTACACCTTC. Complete variable domain (other parts from reference TRBV7-9 and TRBJ1-2): DTGVSQNPRHKITKRGQNVTFRCDPISEHNRLYWYRQTLGQGPEFLTYFQNEAQLEKSRLLSDRFSAERPKGSFSTLEIQRTEQGDSAMYLCASSLDSVGGYTFGSGTRLTVV.

This clone was picked up a small number of times. The chain employs TRBV28 and TRBJ2-7, with 8 bases matching TRBD1. The CDR3 length is 14 residues. With 7 bases clipped from V and 2 bases from J, the junction kept 7 bases outside the gene matches. Germline CDR1 reads MDHEN; CDR2 reads SYDVKM. CDR3 residues: CASTFGQGPYEQYF. CDR3 coding DNA: TGTGCCAGCACCTTCGGACAGGGCCCCTACGAGCAGTACTTC.

This chain joins TRBV7-9 and TRBJ1-5; D not certain. This CDR3 spans 13 amino acids. The V end was cut by 7 bases, the J end by 0 bases, with 7 bases between. Germline V gene sequence: CDR1 SEHNR, CDR2 FQNEAQ (reference sequence). The CDR3 spells CASNHYSNQPQHF. DNA for the CDR3: TGTGCCAGCAACCACTATAGCAATCAGCCCCAGCATTTT. The full variable domain, with the rest looked up from reference TRBV7-9 and TRBJ1-5, is DTGVSQNPRHKITKRGQNVTFRCDPISEHNRLYWYRQTLGQGPEFLTYFQNEAQLEKSRLLSDRFSAERPKGSFSTLEIQRTEQGDSAMYLCASNHYSNQPQHFGDGTRLSIL.

The chain is built from TRBV27 and TRBJ2-7, with a possible D match to TRBD1 (6 bases). CDR1 MNHEY and CDR2 SMNVEV come from the germline V gene (reference sequence). The CDR3 loop spans 17 amino acids. The V end lost 0 bases, the J end lost 4 bases, and 19 bases lay between the germline ends. The CDR3 nucleotides read TGTGCCAGCAGTTTATCCTCCCTATACCCAGGGGAGTACGAGCAGTACTTC. This gives the protein CASSLSSLYPGEYEQYF.

At least ten counts were recorded for this clone. This specimen includes other DNA sequences encoding the same CDR3. The chain has TRBV7-9 and TRBJ2-7; possibly TRBD1 or TRBD2 for D (6 bases each). The CDR3 runs 13 residues. Germline V gene lookup returns CDR1 SEHNR and CDR2 FQNEAQ (reference sequence). V lost 1 base and J lost 6, with 10 bases in between. CDR3 sequence (DNA): TGTGCCAGCAGCTTAGGAGGAGGGGGCGAGCAGTACTTC. Its protein product is CASSLGGGGEQYF.

This clone turned up a few times. The V call is TRBV4-1, the J call TRBJ2-3, with a weak D call TRBD2 (6 bases). The CDR3 extends over 13 amino acids. V was pared by 4 bases and J by 6 bases, with 11 bases between. CDR1 is MGHRA, CDR2 YSYEKL, per germline. DNA of the CDR3: TGCGCCAGCAGCCTAGGGGACTTCGATACGCAGTATTTT. Its translation: CASSLGDFDTQYF.

The CDR3 DNA reads TGTGCCAGCAGTTTAGCCGGGGACATTAACTATGGCTACACCTTC. Protein product: CASSLAGDINYGYTF. The chain employs TRBV27 and TRBJ1-2; possibly TRBD1 for D (6 bases). Germline values: CDR1 MNHEY, CDR2 SMNVEV (reference sequence). The length of the CDR3 is 15 residues. V was clipped by 2 bases and J by 1 base, with 11 bases between them.

This clone was counted only a few times. The chain employs TRBV5-6 and TRBJ1-2; tentative D call: TRBD1 (6 bases). This CDR3 is built from 14 residues. CDR1 and CDR2 from the germline V gene are SGHDT and YYEEEE. Between the trimmed V and J ends, which lost 0 bases and 4 bases, there was a span of 10 bases. CDR3 coding DNA: TGTGCCAGCAGCTTGGGGACAGCGCTCTATGGCTACACCTTC. Protein: CASSLGTALYGYTF.

This clone was seen a few times. At the DNA level, this CDR3 is encoded by other sequences in the same sample as well. The CDR3 protein is CASSPREAKNIQYF. CDR3 DNA sequence: TGTGCCAGCAGTCCCAGGGAAGCCAAAAACATTCAGTACTTC. The chain employs TRBV7-2 and TRBJ2-4, with D possibly being TRBD1 (5 bases). The CDR3 covers 14 residues. Looked up from germline, CDR1 is SGHTA and CDR2 is FQGNSA. Trimming stripped 6 bases from V and 0 bases from J, with 9 bases between.

This clone turned up a few times. The same CDR3 can be traced to other DNA sequences in this sample. This rearrangement joins TRBV2 to TRBJ2-3, with D unclear. The CDR3 covers 14 residues. Germline V CDR1 and CDR2: SNHLY, FYNNEI. Trimming took 3 bases from V and 0 from J, leaving 7 bases between them. The CDR3 is CASSEVLSTDTQYF. CDR3 DNA sequence: TGTGCCAGCAGTGAGGTATTGAGCACAGATACGCAGTATTTT.

This clone turned up a few times. The genes are TRBV4-3 and TRBJ1-3, with 7 bases fitting TRBD1. The V segment lost 8 bases and the J segment 2 bases; nucleotides outside the gene matches: 12. The germline V gene encodes CDR1 LGHNA and CDR2 YSLEER. The CDR3 covers 16 residues. CDR3 amino acids: CASSKQGSEAGNTIYF. DNA of the CDR3: TGCGCCAGCTCCAAACAGGGGTCTGAAGCTGGAAACACCATATATTTT.

The table lists this clone with many counts. V gene TRBV12-2 combines with J gene TRBJ2-7. TRBV12-2 is termed a pseudogene. The length of the CDR3 is 15 residues. The CDR3 sequence: CASRLGIGLGPPQYF. DNA for the CDR3: TGTGCAAGTCGCTTAGGCATAGGACTGGGACCCCCGCAGTACTTC.

This clone was counted many times. This specimen includes other DNA sequences encoding the same CDR3. This rearrangement joins TRBV2 to TRBJ1-5, with D unclear. Trimming took 6 bases from V and 0 from J, leaving 6 bases between them. Germline-derived CDR1 and CDR2 are SNHLY and FYNNEI. This CDR3 contains 13 residues. The DNA for the CDR3 is TGTGCCAGCAGGCCAGATAGCAATCAGCCCCAGCATTTT. It codes for CASRPDSNQPQHF.